This T cell receptor (beta chain) emerged from a study of cytomegalovirus exposure and HLA in healthy donors. Donors likely had unrecorded immune exposures despite being nominally healthy when sampled. The PCR contained 60 Vbeta and 13 Jbeta primers. Libraries were prepared by immunoSEQ multiplex PCR; TCRdb keeps only in-frame clonotypes and omits some of them. The sample yields some 150,000 clones, 77% seen once. There are a few counts of this clone. Its antigen is not identified. Whole-study findings and limits: Common viral pathogens were later found to be apparently linked to several of the most significant clusters.

Input material: PBMCs. This TCR was sampled from a woman in her 30s in good health and CMV-seronegative.

The CDR3 DNA reads as TGCGCCAGCAGCCAAGATCTAGGTGTCTCAGATACGCAGTATTTT. Translating it yields CASSQDLGVSDTQYF. This sequence joins TRBV4-1 and TRBJ2-3; D ambiguous. The germline V gene encodes CDR1 MGHRA and CDR2 YSYEKL. The germline V and J ends were trimmed by 0 bases and 4 bases, with 11 bases remaining between them. This CDR3 contains 15 residues.